This is a list of T cell receptor beta chains from one sample in a study of CD8 T cells in Susac syndrome. TCRdb redid the calling of the immunoSEQ multiplex PCR reads with MiXCR, one entry per CDR3 protein. The sample consists of about 130,000 distinct CDR3 sequences, 95% of them appearing once. Sequenced material: CD8+ T cells from PBMCs. Receptor source: a human donor with Susac syndrome. Each CDR3 is given with its conserved first and last residue. A D gene is named only where the DNA matches it firmly. Size values are once, few and many counts, or a class for expanded clones, and some rows have none.

d_gene,v_gene,j_gene,abundance,len,CDR3aa,CDR3nt
TRBD2,TRBV20-1,TRBJ2-1,-,13,CSAPRETYNEQFF,TGCAGTGCTCCGCGGGAGACCTACAATGAGCAGTTCTTC
-,TRBV30,TRBJ1-3,-,15,CAWSDYTGPGNTIYF,TGTGCCTGGAGTGACTATACAGGGCCTGGAAACACCATATATTTT
TRBD1,TRBV29-1,TRBJ2-2,once,13,CSVGGQGAGELFF,TGCAGCGTTGGGGGACAGGGGGCCGGGGAGCTGTTTTTT
-,TRBV4-1,TRBJ2-7,-,12,CASSQGRPWEYF,TGCGCCAGCAGCCAAGGAAGGCCCTGGGAGTACTTC
-,TRBV4-1,TRBJ2-5,-,13,CASRPPGRETQYF,TGCGCCAGCAGGCCCCCCGGCAGGGAGACCCAGTACTTC
TRBD1,TRBV5-1,TRBJ1-1,-,15,CASSSDRGMNTEAFF,TGCGCCAGCAGCTCGGACAGGGGAATGAACACTGAAGCTTTCTTT
-,TRBV2,TRBJ1-2,-,14,CASSDRESVKGYTF,TGTGCCAGCAGTGACCGGGAGAGCGTCAAGGGCTACACCTTC
TRBD2,TRBV25-1,TRBJ2-7,-,14,CASSEGGTAYEQYF,TGTGCCAGCAGTGAGGGGGGGACTGCCTACGAGCAGTACTTC
TRBD2,TRBV27,TRBJ2-5,-,14,CASSQTSGRETQYF,TGTGCCAGCAGTCAAACTAGCGGGAGAGAGACCCAGTACTTC
-,TRBV7-8,TRBJ1-2,-,14,CASSSTGRNYGYTF,TGTGCCAGCAGCTCTACAGGGAGGAACTATGGCTACACCTTC
-,TRBV29-1,TRBJ2-2,-,14,CSVGEEGDTGELFF,TGCAGCGTTGGAGAGGAGGGAGACACCGGGGAGCTGTTTTTT
-,TRBV5-1,TRBJ2-3,-,16,CASSSPLAPSTDTQYF,TGCGCCAGCAGCTCCCCCCTAGCGCCCAGCACAGATACGCAGTATTTT
TRBD1,TRBV6-5,TRBJ1-2,once,15,CASSYSGQGYYGYTF,TGTGCCAGCAGTTACTCCGGACAGGGATACTATGGCTACACCTTC
-,TRBV9,TRBJ2-7,-,14,CASSVAGASYEQYF,TGTGCCAGCAGCGTAGCGGGAGCCTCCTACGAGCAGTACTTC
-,TRBV29-1,TRBJ1-1,-,12,CSVPGTRGRAFF,TGCAGCGTTCCTGGGACCAGGGGCCGGGCTTTCTTT
TRBD2,TRBV3-1,TRBJ2-1,-,15,CASSPLLAGVNEQFF,TGTGCCAGCAGCCCTCTGCTAGCGGGAGTCAATGAGCAGTTCTTC
TRBD1,TRBV18,TRBJ2-1,-,15,CASSPTGDFYNEQFF,TGTGCCAGCTCGCCGACAGGGGACTTCTACAATGAGCAGTTCTTC
-,TRBV7-8,TRBJ2-7,-,13,CASSLTGREEQYF,TGTGCCAGCAGCTTGACCGGCAGAGAAGAGCAGTACTTC
TRBD2,TRBV28,TRBJ2-4,-,14,CASSSTSGSHIQYF,TGTGCCAGCAGTTCGACTAGCGGGAGCCACATTCAGTACTTC
TRBD2,TRBV20-1,TRBJ2-1,-,14,CSAISGRALNEQFF,TGCAGTGCTATTAGCGGGAGGGCCCTCAATGAGCAGTTCTTC
-,TRBV20-1,TRBJ2-7,-,12,CSARDEGLEQYF,TGCAGTGCTAGAGATGAGGGGCTCGAGCAGTACTTC
-,TRBV27,TRBJ1-2,-,17,CASSLSPGRNRGYGYTF,TGTGCCAGCAGTTTATCTCCCGGCCGCAACCGGGGCTATGGCTACACCTTC
TRBD1,TRBV15,TRBJ2-7,-,14,CATSNRGSSYEQYF,TGTGCCACTTCCAACAGGGGGTCTTCCTACGAGCAGTACTTC
-,TRBV29-1,TRBJ1-3,-,16,CSVEAPGVRSGNTIYF,TGCAGCGTTGAAGCTCCGGGGGTCCGCTCTGGAAACACCATATATTTT
-,TRBV7-9,TRBJ2-6,-,17,CASSLALTGAGANVLTF,TGTGCCAGCAGCTTAGCGCTAACGGGGGCTGGGGCCAACGTCCTGACTTTC
TRBD1,TRBV20-1,TRBJ2-7,-,14,CSAVRTGNSYEQYF,TGCAGTGCTGTTCGGACAGGGAATTCCTACGAGCAGTACTTC
-,TRBV20-1,TRBJ1-2,-,14,CSARDSIVNYGYTF,TGCAGTGCTAGGGACAGTATAGTCAACTATGGCTACACCTTC
-,TRBV14,TRBJ2-7,-,15,CASSSSVGWGIEQYF,TGTGCCAGCAGCTCGTCCGTGGGATGGGGGATCGAGCAGTACTTC
TRBD2,TRBV30,TRBJ2-5,-,16,CAWSVLAGRFGETQYF,TGTGCCTGGAGTGTACTAGCGGGACGTTTCGGGGAGACCCAGTACTTC
TRBD2,TRBV12-3/TRBV12-4,TRBJ2-7,-,16,CASTLGSGRGFYEQYF,TGTGCCAGCACTTTGGGTAGCGGGAGAGGTTTCTACGAGCAGTACTTC
-,TRBV14,TRBJ1-2,-,16,CASSQRPGTINYGYTF,TGTGCCAGCAGCCAAAGACCAGGGACAATTAACTATGGCTACACCTTC
-,TRBV24-1,TRBJ2-7,-,13,CATSPGQGYEQYF,TGTGCCACCTCACCAGGCCAGGGCTACGAGCAGTACTTC
-,TRBV14,TRBJ2-1,-,14,CASSQDMTGHEQFF,TGTGCCAGCAGCCAAGACATGACAGGCCACGAGCAGTTCTTC
-,TRBV20-1,TRBJ2-7,-,12,CSARSENYEQYF,TGCAGTGCTAGATCGGAGAATTACGAGCAGTACTTC
-,TRBV7-9,TRBJ2-7,-,15,CASSSNTATPYEQYF,TGTGCCAGCAGTTCTAATACAGCGACCCCCTACGAGCAGTACTTC
TRBD2,TRBV27,TRBJ2-1,-,16,CASSLEGLAGVGGQFF,TGTGCCAGCAGTTTAGAGGGACTAGCGGGAGTAGGGGGGCAGTTCTTC
-,TRBV3-1,TRBJ2-6,-,14,CASSPLAGANVLTF,TGTGCCAGCAGCCCGCTGGCCGGGGCCAACGTCCTGACTTTC
-,TRBV7-9,TRBJ1-1,-,11,CASSLANEAFF,TGTGCCAGCAGCTTAGCGAATGAAGCTTTCTTT
-,TRBV7-6,TRBJ2-7,-,14,CASSPVAGGFEQYF,TGTGCCAGCAGCCCGGTAGCTGGGGGGTTCGAGCAGTACTTC
-,TRBV24-1,TRBJ2-1,-,14,CATSDSGALNEQFF,TGTGCCACCAGTGATTCAGGGGCGCTAAATGAGCAGTTCTTC
TRBD1,TRBV5-1,TRBJ2-5,-,14,CASSVTGGQETQYF,TGCGCCAGCAGCGTGACAGGGGGGCAAGAGACCCAGTACTTC
TRBD2,TRBV10-3,TRBJ2-1,-,17,CAISEWGREGSYNEQFF,TGTGCCATCAGTGAGTGGGGGCGGGAGGGCTCCTACAATGAGCAGTTCTTC
-,TRBV20-1,TRBJ1-1,-,10,CSASSGEAFF,TGCAGTGCTAGTTCAGGGGAAGCTTTCTTT
-,TRBV29-1,TRBJ1-2,-,13,CSVKTGRGYGYTF,TGCAGCGTTAAGACGGGGAGGGGGTATGGCTACACCTTC
TRBD1,TRBV7-9,TRBJ2-3,once,15,CASSSLGGDTDTQYF,TGTGCCAGCAGCTCCTTAGGGGGCGACACAGATACGCAGTATTTT
-,TRBV11-2,TRBJ1-2,-,13,CASSRGDLEWYTF,TGTGCCAGCAGCCGAGGGGACCTCGAGTGGTACACCTTC
-,TRBV27,TRBJ2-4,-,15,CASSLGPGTSDIQYF,TGTGCCAGCAGTTTAGGTCCCGGGACGTCGGACATTCAGTACTTC
TRBD2,TRBV13,TRBJ2-1,-,15,CASSLRTSLGDEQFF,TGTGCCAGCAGCTTAAGGACTAGTTTGGGGGATGAGCAGTTCTTC
-,TRBV7-9,TRBJ2-2,once,16,CASSLPDYRNTGELFF,TGTGCCAGCAGCCTCCCGGACTACCGGAACACCGGGGAGCTGTTTTTT